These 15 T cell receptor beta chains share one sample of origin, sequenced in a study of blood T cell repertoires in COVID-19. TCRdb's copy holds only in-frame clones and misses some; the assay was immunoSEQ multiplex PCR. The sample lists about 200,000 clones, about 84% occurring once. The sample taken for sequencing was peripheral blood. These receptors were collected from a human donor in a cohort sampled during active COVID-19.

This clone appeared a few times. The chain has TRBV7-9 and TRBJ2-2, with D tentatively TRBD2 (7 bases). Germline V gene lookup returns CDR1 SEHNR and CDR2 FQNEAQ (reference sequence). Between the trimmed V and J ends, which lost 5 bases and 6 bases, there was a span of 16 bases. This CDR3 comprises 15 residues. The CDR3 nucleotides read TGTGCCAGCAGCCCCGGTGGGGGGGCGGCCGGGGAGCTGTTTTTT. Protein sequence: CASSPGGGAAGELFF. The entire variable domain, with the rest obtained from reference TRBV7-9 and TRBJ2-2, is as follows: DTGVSQNPRHKITKRGQNVTFRCDPISEHNRLYWYRQTLGQGPEFLTYFQNEAQLEKSRLLSDRFSAERPKGSFSTLEIQRTEQGDSAMYLCASSPGGGAAGELFFGEGSRLTVL.

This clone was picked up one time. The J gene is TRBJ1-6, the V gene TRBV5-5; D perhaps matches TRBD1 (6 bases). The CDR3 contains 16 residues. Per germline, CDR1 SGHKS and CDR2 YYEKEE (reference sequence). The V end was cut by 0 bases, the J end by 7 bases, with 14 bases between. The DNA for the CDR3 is TGTGCCAGCAGCTTGGGGCAGGGGACGAGAAATTCACCCCTCCACTTT. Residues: CASSLGQGTRNSPLHF.

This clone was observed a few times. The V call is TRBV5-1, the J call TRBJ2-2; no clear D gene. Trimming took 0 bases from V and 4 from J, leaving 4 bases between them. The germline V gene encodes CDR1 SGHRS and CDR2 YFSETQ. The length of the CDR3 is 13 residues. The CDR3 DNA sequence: TGCGCCAGCAGCTTGGGAGCCACCGGGGAGCTGTTTTTT. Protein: CASSLGATGELFF. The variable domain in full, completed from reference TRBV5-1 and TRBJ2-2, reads KAGVTQTPRYLIKTRGQQVTLSCSPISGHRSVSWYQQTPGQGLQFLFEYFSETQRNKGNFPGRFSGRQFSNSRSEMNVSTLELGDSALYLCASSLGATGELFFGEGSRLTVL.

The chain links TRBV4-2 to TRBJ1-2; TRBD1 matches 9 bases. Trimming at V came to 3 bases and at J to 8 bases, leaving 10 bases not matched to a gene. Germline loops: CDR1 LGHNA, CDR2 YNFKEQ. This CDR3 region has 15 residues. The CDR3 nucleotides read TGTGCCAGCAGCCAGGCGGGGGACAGGGCTTACGGCTACACCTTC. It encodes CASSQAGDRAYGYTF.

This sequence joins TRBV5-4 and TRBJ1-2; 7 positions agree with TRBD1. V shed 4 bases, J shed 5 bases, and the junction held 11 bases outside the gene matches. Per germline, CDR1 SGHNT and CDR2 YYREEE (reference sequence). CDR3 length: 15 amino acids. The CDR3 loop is CASSLYLDRIYGYTF. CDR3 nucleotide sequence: TGTGCCAGCAGCCTGTATTTGGACAGGATTTATGGCTACACCTTC.

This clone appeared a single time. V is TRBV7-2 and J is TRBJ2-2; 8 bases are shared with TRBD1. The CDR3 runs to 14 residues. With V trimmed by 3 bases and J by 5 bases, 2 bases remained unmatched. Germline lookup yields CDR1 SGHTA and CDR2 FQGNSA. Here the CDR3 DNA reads TGTGCCAGCAGCTTGGACAGGGCTACCGGGGAGCTGTTTTTT. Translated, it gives CASSLDRATGELFF.

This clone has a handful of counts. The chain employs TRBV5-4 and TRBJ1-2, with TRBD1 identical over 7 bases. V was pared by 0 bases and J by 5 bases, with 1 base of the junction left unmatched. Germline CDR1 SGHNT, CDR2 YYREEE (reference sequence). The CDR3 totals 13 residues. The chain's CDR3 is CASSLVRGYGYTF. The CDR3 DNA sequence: TGTGCCAGCAGCTTGGTCAGGGGGTATGGCTACACCTTC.

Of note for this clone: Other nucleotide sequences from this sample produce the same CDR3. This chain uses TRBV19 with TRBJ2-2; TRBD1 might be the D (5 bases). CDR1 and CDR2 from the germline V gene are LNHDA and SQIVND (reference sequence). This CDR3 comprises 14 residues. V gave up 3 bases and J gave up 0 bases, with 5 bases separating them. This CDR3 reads CASSIRANTGELFF. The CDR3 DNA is TGTGCCAGTAGTATCAGGGCGAACACCGGGGAGCTGTTTTTT.

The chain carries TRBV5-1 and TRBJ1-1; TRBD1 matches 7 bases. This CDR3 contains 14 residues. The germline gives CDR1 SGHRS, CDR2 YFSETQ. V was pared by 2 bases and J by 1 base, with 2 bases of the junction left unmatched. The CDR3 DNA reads TGCGCCAGCAGCTTTGACAGGGAGAACACTGAAGCTTTCTTT. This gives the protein CASSFDRENTEAFF.

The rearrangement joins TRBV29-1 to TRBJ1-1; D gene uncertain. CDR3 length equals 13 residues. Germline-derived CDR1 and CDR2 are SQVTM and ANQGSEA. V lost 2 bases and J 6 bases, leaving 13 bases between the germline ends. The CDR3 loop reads CSVERSGRAEAFF. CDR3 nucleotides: TGCAGCGTTGAACGATCCGGGAGGGCTGAAGCTTTCTTT.

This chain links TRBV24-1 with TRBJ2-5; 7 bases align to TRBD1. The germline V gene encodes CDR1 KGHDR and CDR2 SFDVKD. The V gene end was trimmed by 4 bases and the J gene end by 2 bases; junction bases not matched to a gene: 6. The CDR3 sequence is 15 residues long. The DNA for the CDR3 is TGTGCCACCAGTGACCCAGGACAGGTACAAGAGACCCAGTACTTC. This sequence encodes CATSDPGQVQETQYF.

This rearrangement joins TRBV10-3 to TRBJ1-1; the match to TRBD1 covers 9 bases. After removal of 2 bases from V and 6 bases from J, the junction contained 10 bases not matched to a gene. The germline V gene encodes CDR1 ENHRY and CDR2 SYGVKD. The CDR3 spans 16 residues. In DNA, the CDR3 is TGTGCCATCAGTGAGAGTCCAGGACAGGGGATCCCTGAAGCTTTCTTT. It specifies CAISESPGQGIPEAFF.

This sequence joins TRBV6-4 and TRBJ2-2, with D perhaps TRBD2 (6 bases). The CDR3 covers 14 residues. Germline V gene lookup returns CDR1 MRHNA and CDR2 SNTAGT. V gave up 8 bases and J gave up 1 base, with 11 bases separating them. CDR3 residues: CASQGTGNTGELFF. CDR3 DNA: TGTGCCAGCCAAGGGACTGGGAACACCGGGGAGCTGTTTTTT.

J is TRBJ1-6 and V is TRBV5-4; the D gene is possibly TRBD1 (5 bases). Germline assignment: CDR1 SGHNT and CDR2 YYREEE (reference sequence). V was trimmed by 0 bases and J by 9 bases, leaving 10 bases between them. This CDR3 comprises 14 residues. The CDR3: CASSLVGGVSPLHF. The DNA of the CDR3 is TGTGCCAGCAGCTTGGTGGGGGGGGTTTCACCCCTCCACTTT.

CDR3 residues: CASSVEALDNYEQYF. For the CDR3, the DNA is TGTGCCAGCAGCGTAGAGGCTTTGGACAACTACGAGCAGTACTTC. The chain joins TRBV9 to TRBJ2-7, with D possibly TRBD1 on 5 matching bases. V lost 0 bases to trimming and J lost 3 bases, with 13 bases between them. The germline V gene encodes CDR1 SGDLS and CDR2 YYNGEE. The CDR3 extends over 15 amino acids.